There are many counts of the clone carrying this T cell receptor (beta chain). What it binds is unknown. This record belongs to a study of Graves' ophthalmopathy and Graves' hyperthyroidism. Germline CDR1 LNHDA, CDR2 SQIVND (reference sequence). The V and J ends lost 5 bases and 3 bases respectively, with 4 bases between them. The CDR3 sequence is 11 residues long. Amplified TCR beta CDR3 regions were obtained using RNA transcripts as template. After a first-round RT-PCR with HTBI primers, a second-round multiplex PCR was run. TCRdb reprocessed the multiplex PCR reads with MiXCR, giving one entry per CDR3 protein. Among 900,000 to 1,200,000 distinct CDR3 sequences listed, about 35% were seen once. Findings and caveats of the study: The model's prediction of ophthalmopathy progression had 70.59% sensitivity and approximately 76% specificity.

The origin of this receptor is an adult man with Graves' hyperthyroidism. The source material was peripheral blood or thyroid tissue (not recorded which). The chain carries TRBV19 and TRBJ1-2; D unresolved. Written as DNA, the CDR3 is TGTGCCAGTAGTGACCACTATGGCTACACCTTC. This translates into CASSDHYGYTF.